Listed here are 24 T cell receptor beta chains from one sample, sequenced in a study of blood T cell repertoires in COVID-19 (dated by TCRdb to 2020 to 2022). Receptor amplification or capture employed the immunoSEQ multiplex PCR assay. The clones in this table, taken by TCRdb from immuneACCESS, are in-frame only. Not every clone is retained; where verified, under half of the shortfall comes from an unresolved V gene, and the cause of the rest is unknown. This sample gives about 430,000 clones in total; 80% to 90% of them show up just once. The top ten clonotypes cover roughly 1.1% of the sample. Input material: PBMCs or T cells enriched from blood (not recorded which). The receptors were sampled from a man aged 25 to 40 who had recovered from COVID-19.

This clone was recorded only once. The V gene is TRBV7-9, the J gene TRBJ2-7, with 7 bases identical to TRBD1. This CDR3 spans 13 amino acids. CDR1 and CDR2 (germline): SEHNR, FQNEAQ (reference sequence). Trimming removed 5 bases from V and 5 bases from J; junction bases left unmatched: 6. The CDR3 region has the DNA TGTGCCAGCAGCCGGCAGGGGGACAACGAGCAGTACTTC. Amino acid sequence: CASSRQGDNEQYF.

V and J are TRBV19 and TRBJ1-6; 8 nucleotides agree with TRBD1. With 3 bases clipped from V and 9 bases from J, the junction kept 7 bases outside the gene matches. CDR3 length equals 15 residues. Germline values: CDR1 LNHDA, CDR2 SQIVND (reference sequence). CDR3 loop: CASSIGQGITSPLHF. CDR3 nucleotide sequence: TGTGCCAGTAGTATTGGACAGGGAATCACTTCACCCCTCCACTTT.

The V and J genes are TRBV11-2 and TRBJ2-2; 10 bases fit TRBD2. The CDR3 sequence is 16 residues long. CDR1 and CDR2 from the germline V gene are SGHAT and FQNNGV. V was clipped by 3 bases and J by 5 bases; unmatched bases: 6. The CDR3 nucleotides read TGTGCCAGCAGCTTCGCTAGCGGGAGAGGTACCGGGGAGCTGTTTTTT. Its protein product is CASSFASGRGTGELFF. The full variable domain, completed using reference TRBV11-2 and TRBJ2-2, is EAGVAQSPRYKIIEKRQSVAFWCNPISGHATLYWYQQILGQGPKLLIQFQNNGVVDDSQLPKDRFSAERLKGVDSTLKIQPAKLEDSAVYLCASSFASGRGTGELFFGEGSRLTVL.

The CDR3 reads CASSSGQTYEQYF. The CDR3 bases are TGTGCCAGCAGTTCGGGACAGACCTACGAGCAGTACTTC. This chain links TRBV27 with TRBJ2-7; 7 bases map to TRBD1. Looked up from germline, CDR1 is MNHEY and CDR2 is SMNVEV (reference sequence). This CDR3 spans 13 amino acids. The trim removed 4 bases at V and 2 bases at J, leaving 2 bases unmatched.

V gene TRBV29-1 combines with J gene TRBJ1-2; 7 bases map to TRBD1. The CDR3 runs 12 residues. The germline V gene has CDR1 SQVTM and CDR2 ANQGSEA. V was pared by 6 bases and J by 7 bases, with 8 bases of the junction left unmatched. As DNA, the CDR3 is TGCAGCGTACAATTAGGGGGCGTTGGCTACACCTTC. This gives the protein CSVQLGGVGYTF.

This rearrangement joins TRBV28 to TRBJ2-1, with 12 bases aligning to TRBD2. This CDR3 is 17 amino acids long. From germline, CDR1 is MDHEN and CDR2 SYDVKM. With V trimmed by 1 base and J by 7 bases, 8 bases remained unmatched. Here the CDR3 reads CASSLLRLAGEENEQFF. The CDR3 DNA follows: TGTGCCAGCAGTTTATTGAGACTAGCGGGAGAGGAGAATGAGCAGTTCTTC.

The CDR3 spells CASSNPTGTSFF. For the CDR3, the DNA is TGTGCCAGCAGCAACCCTACCGGGACTAGCTTCTTC. The rearrangement joins TRBV5-4 to TRBJ2-1; 9 bases fit TRBD2. The germline V gene has CDR1 SGHNT and CDR2 YYREEE (reference sequence). V trimming: 4 bases; J trimming: 16 bases; junction bases outside the gene matches: 9. The CDR3 has 12 residues.

The chain links TRBV27 to TRBJ2-2; no clear D. Germline-derived CDR1 and CDR2 are MNHEY and SMNVEV (reference sequence). The CDR3 is 14 amino acids. Between the trimmed V and J ends, which lost 2 bases and 4 bases, there was a span of 8 bases. CDR3 amino acids: CASSLTYPTGELFF. CDR3 sequence (DNA): TGTGCCAGCAGTTTAACCTATCCCACCGGGGAGCTGTTTTTT.

The chain links TRBV27 to TRBJ2-3; D call uncertain. The V end lost 6 bases, the J end lost 2 bases, and 6 bases lay between the germline ends. The CDR3 sequence is 12 residues long. Germline CDR1 MNHEY, CDR2 SMNVEV (reference sequence). In DNA, the CDR3 is TGTGCCAGCAGGGCTTTCACAGATACGCAGTATTTT. Encoded protein: CASRAFTDTQYF.

The chain has TRBV6-5 and TRBJ2-7; 9 nucleotides align to TRBD1. The CDR3 extends over 15 amino acids. Per germline, CDR1 MNHEY and CDR2 SVGAGI. Trimming at V came to 6 bases and at J to 1 base, leaving 7 bases not matched to a gene. CDR3 region: CASRAGTGSSYEQYF. The CDR3 DNA reads as TGTGCCAGCAGGGCCGGGACAGGGTCTTCCTACGAGCAGTACTTC.

This rearrangement joins TRBV6-5 to TRBJ2-7; TRBD1 is a possible D gene (6 bases). Trimming removed 6 bases from V and 0 bases from J, with 15 bases in between. Germline-derived CDR1 and CDR2 are MNHEY and SVGAGI. This CDR3 is built from 15 residues. This CDR3 reads CASRIRGLSSYEQYF. The CDR3 bases are TGTGCCAGCAGAATCAGGGGCCTAAGCTCCTACGAGCAGTACTTC.

This chain connects TRBV6-5 to TRBJ1-3; D perhaps matches TRBD1 (5 bases). The CDR3 totals 14 residues. Germline-derived CDR1 and CDR2 are MNHEY and SVGAGI. V dropped 6 bases and J dropped 4 bases, with 13 bases sitting between them. The CDR3 nucleotides read TGTGCCAGCAGATCTCAGGGTAGGGGAAACACCATATATTTT. Its translation: CASRSQGRGNTIYF.

The chain is built from TRBV28 and TRBJ2-7, with 9 positions matching TRBD1. CDR1 and CDR2 (germline): MDHEN, SYDVKM. V lost 1 base and J lost 4; bases outside the gene matches: 8. This CDR3 has 16 residues. CDR3 residues: CASSLLELGQGYEQYF. CDR3 nucleotide sequence: TGTGCCAGCAGTTTATTGGAGTTGGGACAGGGTTACGAGCAGTACTTC.

V gene TRBV6-4 combines with J gene TRBJ2-7; TRBD1 aligns across 7 bases. This CDR3 has 13 amino acids. The J segment lost 3 bases and the V segment lost 2 bases, leaving 1 base of the junction unmatched. Germline CDR1 reads MRHNA; CDR2 reads SNTAGT. CDR3 protein: CASSDRDSYEQYF. The CDR3 DNA follows: TGTGCCAGCAGTGACCGGGACAGCTACGAGCAGTACTTC.

J is TRBJ1-1 and V is TRBV2, with a tentative D call TRBD1 (5 bases). CDR3 size: 15 residues. Germline CDR1 reads SNHLY; CDR2 reads FYNNEI. V was shortened by 6 bases and J by 3 bases, with 17 bases between the two germline ends. The CDR3 bases are TGTGCCAGCAGGAAAGCAGGGCTCTATGACACTGAAGCTTTCTTT. Protein product: CASRKAGLYDTEAFF.

V and J are TRBV19 and TRBJ1-2; tentatively, D is TRBD1 (6 bases). The length of the CDR3 is 11 residues. Germline CDR1 reads LNHDA; CDR2 reads SQIVND (reference sequence). V was pared by 10 bases and J by 4 bases, with 10 bases between. Here the CDR3 reads CATTDSYGYTF. The CDR3 DNA is TGTGCCACCACGGACAGCTATGGCTACACCTTC.

This clone has only one observation. The chain carries TRBV11-2 and TRBJ1-3; D unresolved. CDR3 length: 12 residues. The ends were cut back, 2 bases at V and 8 bases at J, with 7 bases in the middle. Germline lookup yields CDR1 SGHAT and CDR2 FQNNGV. CDR3 protein: CASSLSPDTIYF. CDR3 bases: TGTGCCAGCAGCTTATCCCCTGACACCATATATTTT. The full variable domain, in which reference TRBV11-2 and TRBJ1-3 provide the parts outside the CDR3, is EAGVAQSPRYKIIEKRQSVAFWCNPISGHATLYWYQQILGQGPKLLIQFQNNGVVDDSQLPKDRFSAERLKGVDSTLKIQPAKLEDSAVYLCASSLSPDTIYFGEGSWLTVV.

The chain uses TRBV6-4 and TRBJ2-3; D is unclear. The V end lost 6 bases, the J end lost 2 bases, and 12 bases lay between the germline ends. The CDR3 extends over 14 amino acids. Germline assignment: CDR1 MRHNA and CDR2 SNTAGT. The DNA for the CDR3 is TGTGCCAGCAGGGCGGCCTATAACACAGATACGCAGTATTTT. This encodes CASRAAYNTDTQYF.

This rearrangement joins TRBV7-2 to TRBJ1-5; D perhaps matches TRBD1 (6 bases). Trimming left V 5 bases short and J 0 bases short, with 20 bases between. CDR3 length equals 18 residues. Germline CDR1 reads SGHTA; CDR2 reads FQGNSA. The CDR3 region has the DNA TGTGCCAGCAGCGTGGGGGGGAGGACAGATCTTAGCAATCAGCCCCAGCATTTT. Protein sequence: CASSVGGRTDLSNQPQHF.

The V gene is TRBV10-3, the J gene TRBJ1-5; D gene ambiguous. The CDR3 is 12 amino acids. CDR1 is ENHRY, CDR2 SYGVKD, per germline. CDR3 protein: CAAGIVNQPQHF. In nucleotides, the CDR3 is TGTGCGGCGGGTATAGTCAATCAGCCCCAGCATTTT.

Here the CDR3 DNA reads TGTGCCAGCAGCGCCAGGACTAGCGGGAGAGGAGAGACCCAGTACTTC. As protein: CASSARTSGRGETQYF. The V gene is TRBV11-2, the J gene TRBJ2-5, with 13 nucleotides matching TRBD2. The CDR3 has 16 residues. With V trimmed by 5 bases and J by 4 bases, 7 bases remained unmatched. CDR1 and CDR2 (germline): SGHAT, FQNNGV.

The count of this clone is one. The chain is built from TRBV5-1 and TRBJ1-2; TRBD1 matches at 8 bases. The trim removed 1 base at V and 3 bases at J, leaving 11 bases unmatched. The germline V gene encodes CDR1 SGHRS and CDR2 YFSETQ. This CDR3 is 17 amino acids long. For the CDR3, the DNA is TGCGCCAGCAGCTTGTTTGGGTCCGGACAGGGAGACTATGGCTACACCTTC. Translated: CASSLFGSGQGDYGYTF.

The genes are TRBV5-4 and TRBJ2-7; the match to TRBD2 covers 8 bases. J gave up 3 bases and V 0 bases, and 5 bases lay outside the gene matches. Germline V gene sequence: CDR1 SGHNT, CDR2 YYREEE (reference sequence). The CDR3 is 15 residues long. The CDR3 DNA is TGTGCCAGCAGCTTGGGAACGGGAGGGTTCTACGAGCAGTACTTC. This translates into CASSLGTGGFYEQYF. Variable domain in full (rest from reference TRBV5-4 and TRBJ2-7): ETGVTQSPTHLIKTRGQQVTLRCSSQSGHNTVSWYQQALGQGPQFIFQYYREEENGRGNFPPRFSGLQFPNYSSELNVNALELDDSALYLCASSLGTGGFYEQYFGPGTRLTVT.

The chain employs TRBV13 and TRBJ2-2, with 7 bases that match TRBD2. Trimming removed 5 bases from V and 0 bases from J; junction bases left unmatched: 6. In germline, CDR1 is PRHDT, CDR2 FYEKMQ (reference sequence). This CDR3 has 16 residues. DNA for the CDR3: TGTGCCAGCAGCAAACCGAGCGGGACGAACACCGGGGAGCTGTTTTTT. It encodes CASSKPSGTNTGELFF.